These 31 T cell receptor beta chains originate from one sample sequenced in a study of T-cell reconstitution after alpha-beta-depleted transplantation in children. During its preparation, the TCRbeta library received unique molecular identifiers. One entry per CDR3 protein results from TCRdb running MiXCR on the PCR reads. The table lists roughly 420,000 distinct CDR3 sequences, roughly 16% of them singletons. This sample comprised PBMCs, mostly from graft donor cells, obtained 360 days after TCRalphabeta/CD19-depleted stem cell transplant. All receptors derive from a boy under two years old who had a stem cell transplant for Wiskott-Aldrich syndrome, so the T cells may come from the graft donor.

The chain employs TRBV7-8 and TRBJ2-5; the match to TRBD2 covers 8 bases. The V and J ends lost 5 bases and 4 bases, in that order; junction bases with no gene match: 6. CDR1 and CDR2 (germline): SGHVS, FQNEAQ. The CDR3 is made up of 14 amino acids. The CDR3: CASSPGGPGETQYF. CDR3 DNA sequence: TGTGCCAGCAGCCCGGGGGGGCCTGGAGAGACCCAGTACTTC.

This chain joins TRBV5-1 and TRBJ2-1, with 7 bases lining up with TRBD1. Germline CDR1 is SGHRS and CDR2 is YFSETQ. V was pared by 3 bases and J by 10 bases, with 7 bases of the junction left unmatched. This CDR3 contains 13 residues. CDR3 nucleotides: TGCGCCAGCAGCTCAACGACAGGGCTCGAGCAGTTCTTC. It specifies CASSSTTGLEQFF.

The V call is TRBV23-1, the J call TRBJ2-7; 9 positions agree with TRBD2. TRBV23-1 counts as an open reading frame of uncertain function. The V and J ends lost 1 base and 3 bases, in that order; junction bases with no gene match: 10. CDR3 length: 17 residues. The DNA for the CDR3 is TGCGCCAGCAGTCAATTCTCACCTAGCGGGGACCTCTACGAGCAGTACTTC. Translation gives CASSQFSPSGDLYEQYF.

The chain joins TRBV5-1 to TRBJ2-3; 9 positions agree with TRBD2. J lost 2 bases, V lost 0 bases, and 10 bases had no gene match. From germline, CDR1 is SGHRS and CDR2 YFSETQ. The CDR3 loop spans 18 amino acids. The DNA for the CDR3 is TGCGCCAGCAGCTTGGAGGCGCGGGAGGGTTCTTACACAGATACGCAGTATTTT. As protein: CASSLEAREGSYTDTQYF.

The chain's CDR3 is CASSQTGQGTHEQYF. The CDR3 DNA sequence: TGTGCCAGCAGTCAAACGGGACAGGGGACACACGAGCAGTACTTC. The chain joins TRBV28 to TRBJ2-7, with 10 bases identical to TRBD1. The CDR3 runs to 15 residues. Germline-derived CDR1 and CDR2 are MDHEN and SYDVKM. Trimming took 5 bases from V and 5 from J; bases not matched to a gene: 9.

This clonotype was observed a handful of times. The rearrangement links TRBV5-4 to TRBJ2-1, with TRBD2 matching over 13 bases. The CDR3 covers 14 residues. Germline-derived CDR1 and CDR2 are SGHNT and YYREEE (reference sequence). V lost 4 bases, J lost 9 bases, and 4 bases stayed unmatched. The CDR3 loop reads CASSMTSGRSEQFF. CDR3 DNA: TGTGCCAGCAGCATGACTAGCGGGAGGTCTGAGCAGTTCTTC.

The chain joins TRBV11-3 to TRBJ1-1; D ambiguous. The germline gives CDR1 SGHNT, CDR2 YENEEA. This CDR3 is 15 amino acids long. Trimming cost V 3 bases and J 5 bases, with 16 bases left between them. CDR3 amino acids: CASSFTKGRATEAFF. The CDR3 region has the DNA TGTGCCAGCAGCTTCACTAAGGGTAGGGCAACTGAAGCTTTCTTT.

This clonotype was recorded many times. The V and J genes are TRBV7-9 and TRBJ1-1, with a possible D match to TRBD1 (6 bases). The CDR3 is made up of 14 amino acids. V was shortened by 2 bases and J by 9 bases, with 16 bases between the two germline ends. In germline, CDR1 is SEHNR, CDR2 FQNEAQ (reference sequence). CDR3 coding DNA: TGTGCCAGCAGCTTATCGCAGGGGTTAACCAAAGCTTTCTTT. Amino acids: CASSLSQGLTKAFF.

This clonotype was observed a handful of times. The CDR3 bases are TGTGCCATCAGAGGGACTTTCTTCACCGGGGAGCTGTTTTTT. Translating it yields CAIRGTFFTGELFF. J is TRBJ2-2 and V is TRBV10-3; possibly TRBD2 for D (6 bases). V was pared by 6 bases and J by 4 bases, with 12 bases between. The germline V gene has CDR1 ENHRY and CDR2 SYGVKD. This CDR3 is 14 amino acids long.

This clonotype was found a few times. Written as DNA, the CDR3 is TGCGCCAGCAGCTTGATTCAGGGGGACTATGGCTACACCTTC. Protein sequence: CASSLIQGDYGYTF. The V and J genes are TRBV5-1 and TRBJ1-2; 7 bases align to TRBD1. CDR1 and CDR2 from the germline V gene are SGHRS and YFSETQ. Unmatched junction bases numbered 3, after V lost 1 base and J lost 3 bases. CDR3 length: 14 amino acids.

This clonotype has only a few counts. The gene calls are TRBV12-3 or TRBV12-4 and TRBJ2-5; D may be TRBD2 (7 bases). The CDR3 spans 13 residues. The V gene lost 2 bases and the J gene lost 7 bases, with 11 bases spanning the gap. CDR3 DNA sequence: TGTGCCAGCAGTTTAACAGGGAGGGGGACCCAGTACTTC. Translation gives CASSLTGRGTQYF.

V gene TRBV15 combines with J gene TRBJ2-5; D remains ambiguous. This CDR3 region has 14 residues. In germline, CDR1 is LNHNV, CDR2 YYDKDF (reference sequence). Trimming shortened V by 0 bases and J by 4 bases, and 9 bases separated the two germline ends. The CDR3 DNA sequence: TGTGCCACCAGCAGAGATATCCGGCGAGAGACCCAGTACTTC. Translated: CATSRDIRRETQYF.

The genes are TRBV7-2 and TRBJ2-7; 10 bases map to TRBD2. The V gene end was trimmed by 3 bases and the J gene end by 3 bases; junction bases not matched to a gene: 5. The germline V gene has CDR1 SGHTA and CDR2 FQGNSA. The CDR3 loop spans 15 amino acids. In DNA, the CDR3 is TGTGCCAGCAGCTTGACGGGACTAGCGTACTACGAGCAGTACTTC. As protein: CASSLTGLAYYEQYF.

V and J are TRBV19 and TRBJ2-7; 13 bases align to TRBD2. CDR1 is LNHDA, CDR2 SQIVND, per germline (reference sequence). CDR3 length equals 14 residues. The junction had 7 bases not matched to a gene; V was cut back by 7 bases and J by 7 bases. Here the CDR3 DNA reads TGTGCCAGTACCACTAGCGGGAGGGTACAGGAGCAGTACTTC. Its protein is CASTTSGRVQEQYF.

This clonotype was counted only a few times. The chain has TRBV11-3 and TRBJ1-1; TRBD1 is a possible D gene (5 bases). The germline V and J ends were trimmed by 2 bases and 7 bases, with 11 bases remaining between them. The CDR3 extends over 13 amino acids. Germline CDR1 reads SGHNT; CDR2 reads YENEEA. The CDR3: CASSLRSGNEAFF. The CDR3 region has the DNA TGTGCCAGCAGCTTACGGTCAGGGAATGAAGCTTTCTTT.

This clonotype was observed a few times. This sequence joins TRBV7-9 and TRBJ1-1; D is ambiguous. V lost 11 bases, J lost 5 bases, and 9 bases lay in between. This CDR3 is 10 amino acids long. CDR1 and CDR2 from the germline V gene are SEHNR and FQNEAQ (reference sequence). The CDR3 region has the DNA TGTGCCTGCGACACGACTGAAGCTTTCTTT. Encoded protein: CACDTTEAFF.

The chain joins TRBV12-3 or TRBV12-4 to TRBJ2-2; weak D call: TRBD2 (6 bases). There are 16 residues in the CDR3. Trimming left V 2 bases short and J 4 bases short, with 14 bases between. The CDR3 region is CASSLFNGGLTGELFF. As DNA, the CDR3 is TGTGCCAGCAGTTTATTCAACGGAGGGCTCACCGGGGAGCTGTTTTTT.

This clonotype was observed a handful of times. This chain uses TRBV5-1 with TRBJ1-1, with D possibly matching TRBD1 (5 bases). Trimming cost V 0 bases and J 3 bases, with 9 bases left between them. Germline V gives CDR1 SGHRS, CDR2 YFSETQ. CDR3 length: 14 residues. The CDR3: CASSLEGPDTEAFF. The CDR3 nucleotides read TGCGCCAGCAGCTTGGAGGGGCCGGACACTGAAGCTTTCTTT. Combining the CDR3 with reference TRBV5-1 and TRBJ1-1 gives the whole variable domain KAGVTQTPRYLIKTRGQQVTLSCSPISGHRSVSWYQQTPGQGLQFLFEYFSETQRNKGNFPGRFSGRQFSNSRSEMNVSTLELGDSALYLCASSLEGPDTEAFFGQGTRLTVV.

The rearrangement uses TRBV12-3 or TRBV12-4 and TRBJ2-1; 9 bases are a match to TRBD1. The CDR3 has 14 amino acids. Trimming took 7 bases from V and 4 from J; bases not matched to a gene: 5. The CDR3 DNA follows: TGTGCCAGCAAACACAGGGGGCCTTACAATGAGCAGTTCTTC. Translation gives CASKHRGPYNEQFF.

This clonotype was observed many times. The chain is built from TRBV5-1 and TRBJ2-3, with 8 bases identical to TRBD2. Germline values: CDR1 SGHRS, CDR2 YFSETQ. CDR3 length: 15 amino acids. Unmatched junction bases numbered 1, after V lost 0 bases and J lost 1 base. The CDR3, as DNA: TGCGCCAGCAGCTTGGGAGCGGGGGGCACAGATACGCAGTATTTT. Translation: CASSLGAGGTDTQYF.

This clonotype appeared a few times. V gene TRBV10-1 combines with J gene TRBJ2-1; perhaps TRBD1 as D (6 bases). The CDR3 loop spans 15 amino acids. V was pared by 0 bases and J by 1 base, with 7 bases between. Germline lookup yields CDR1 WNHNN and CDR2 SYGVQD (reference sequence). The CDR3 here is CASSESQGSYNEQFF. The DNA for the CDR3 is TGCGCCAGCAGTGAGTCACAGGGTTCCTACAATGAGCAGTTCTTC.

This clonotype has just a few counts. In DNA form, the CDR3 reads TGTGCCAGCAGCCTTAGGGTCAAGGTCTCGCGTGGGACTGAAGCTTTCTTT. Translation gives CASSLRVKVSRGTEAFF. The chain uses TRBV7-2 and TRBJ1-1; D is unresolved. The germline V and J ends were trimmed by 5 bases and 5 bases, with 24 bases remaining between them. The germline V gene encodes CDR1 SGHTA and CDR2 FQGNSA. The CDR3 contains 17 residues.

This rearrangement joins TRBV6-4 to TRBJ2-1, with TRBD2 matching 8 bases. CDR3 length: 13 residues. V was pared by 5 bases and J by 9 bases, with 6 bases of the junction left unmatched. Germline-derived CDR1 and CDR2 are MRHNA and SNTAGT. For the CDR3, the DNA is TGTGCCAGCAGTTGGACTAGCTTGGGTGAGCAGTTCTTC. It encodes CASSWTSLGEQFF.

DNA of the CDR3: TGTGCCAGCAGAGCGGGACTAGTCTACGAGCAGTACTTC. Translated, it gives CASRAGLVYEQYF. V usage is TRBV6-1 and J usage is TRBJ2-7, with TRBD2 matching over 8 bases. CDR1 is MNHNS and CDR2 is SASEGT in the germline V gene. Trimming at V came to 6 bases and at J to 3 bases, leaving 4 bases not matched to a gene. The CDR3 totals 13 residues.

The rearrangement joins TRBV11-2 to TRBJ2-1; D remains ambiguous. Germline loops: CDR1 SGHAT, CDR2 FQNNGV. The V gene lost 5 bases and the J gene lost 7 bases, with 9 bases spanning the gap. CDR3 size: 12 residues. DNA for the CDR3: TGTGCCAGCAGCCTGCCCGAGAATGAGCAGTTCTTC. This codes for CASSLPENEQFF.

The table lists this clonotype with many counts. J is TRBJ1-4 and V is TRBV20-1, with 7 nucleotides matching TRBD1. The V gene end was trimmed by 1 base and the J gene end by 5 bases; junction bases not matched to a gene: 4. CDR1 is DFQATT and CDR2 is SNEGSKA in the germline V gene (reference sequence). This CDR3 contains 14 residues. CDR3 DNA: TGCAGTGCTAGAGCGGGACAGAAAAATGAAAAACTGTTTTTT. Amino acids: CSARAGQKNEKLFF.

The chain couples TRBV6-1 to TRBJ2-5; 7 bases match TRBD2. V lost 6 bases to trimming and J lost 5 bases; unmatched junction nucleotides: 6. Looked up from germline, CDR1 is MNHNS and CDR2 is SASEGT. This CDR3 spans 13 amino acids. The CDR3 region is CASRVSGPETQYF. The CDR3, as DNA: TGTGCCAGCAGGGTTAGCGGGCCGGAGACCCAGTACTTC.

The J gene is TRBJ1-2, the V gene TRBV29-1; D ambiguous. Per germline, CDR1 SQVTM and CDR2 ANQGSEA. V dropped 4 bases and J dropped 2 bases, with 11 bases sitting between them. CDR3 length: 13 residues. The CDR3 DNA reads TGCAGCGTTGCACACCAGGTCAACTATGGCTACACCTTC. It specifies CSVAHQVNYGYTF. Full variable domain (remainder filled in from reference TRBV29-1 and TRBJ1-2): SAVISQKPSRDICQRGTSLTIQCQVDSQVTMMFWYRQQPGQSLTLIATANQGSEATYESGFVIDKFPISRPNLTFSTLTVSNMSPEDSSIYLCSVAHQVNYGYTFGSGTRLTVV.

This clonotype appeared a few times. The chain couples TRBV12-3 or TRBV12-4 to TRBJ2-7; 7 bases are shared with TRBD1. V was pared by 3 bases and J by 2 bases, with 7 bases of the junction left unmatched. This CDR3 has 15 amino acids. The CDR3 here is CASSFRTGGAYEQYF. CDR3 nucleotide sequence: TGTGCCAGCAGTTTCCGGACAGGTGGGGCCTACGAGCAGTACTTC.

The CDR3 loop is CASSIDRGPADTQYF. The CDR3 region has the DNA TGTGCCAGCAGTATAGACAGGGGGCCCGCAGATACGCAGTATTTT. The V gene is TRBV6-1, the J gene TRBJ2-3; 10 bases are a match to TRBD1. This CDR3 has 15 residues. Germline V lookup: CDR1 MNHNS, CDR2 SASEGT. Trimming cost V 5 bases and J 4 bases; bases outside gene matches: 6.

The rearrangement joins TRBV7-9 to TRBJ2-1; D gene ambiguous. Germline V CDR1 and CDR2: SEHNR, FQNEAQ (reference sequence). The V end was cut by 6 bases, the J end by 9 bases, with 21 bases between. CDR3 length equals 15 residues. CDR3 sequence reads: CASRSGSRQLSEQFF. In nucleotides, the CDR3 is TGTGCCAGCAGGTCCGGGTCCCGACAACTTAGTGAGCAGTTCTTC.